This entry lists 6 T cell receptor beta chains sequenced from one sample in a study of blood T cell repertoires in COVID-19. TCRdb's table, derived via immunoSEQ multiplex PCR, lists solely in-frame clones and lacks some. This sample has roughly 100,000 clones, with 80% to 85% found just once. The sequenced sample was peripheral blood. These receptors originate from a man between 60 and 75 years old with acute or convalescent COVID-19.

This chain connects TRBV7-8 to TRBJ2-3, with 7 bases that match TRBD1. V was clipped by 11 bases and J by 1 base; unmatched bases: 9. Germline values: CDR1 SGHVS, CDR2 FQNEAQ. The CDR3 covers 14 residues. The CDR3 DNA is TGTGCCTGCCAACAGGGGATGGGCACAGATACGCAGTATTTT. It is translated as CACQQGMGTDTQYF.

The CDR3 coding sequence is TGTGCCAGCAGTTTAACATCAGGCGAGCAGTACTTC. This gives the protein CASSLTSGEQYF. This rearrangement joins TRBV6-5 to TRBJ2-7; no definite D call. Germline V CDR1 and CDR2: MNHEY, SVGAGI. Trimming cost V 4 bases and J 6 bases, with 10 bases left between them. CDR3 size: 12 residues.

The chain joins TRBV6-5 to TRBJ2-7; 10 bases fit TRBD2. Per germline, CDR1 MNHEY and CDR2 SVGAGI. This CDR3 spans 14 amino acids. J gave up 1 base and V 6 bases, and 3 bases lay outside the gene matches. The CDR3 region is CASRTSGDSYEQYV. Here the CDR3 DNA reads TGTGCCAGCAGAACTAGCGGGGATTCCTACGAGCAGTACGTC.

The chain employs TRBV6-5 and TRBJ1-2, with a possible D match to TRBD1 (5 bases). The germline V gene encodes CDR1 MNHEY and CDR2 SVGAGI. Trimming removed 8 bases at V and 3 bases at J, with 13 bases between. The CDR3 runs 13 residues. The CDR3 DNA reads TGTGCCAGCCAGGGTTTTAAGGACTATGGCTACACCTTC. Protein product: CASQGFKDYGYTF.

This clone was detected only once. This chain uses TRBV5-4 with TRBJ1-2; 9 nucleotides line up with TRBD1. Unmatched junction bases numbered 4, after V lost 4 bases and J lost 3 bases. CDR3 size: 14 residues. Per germline, CDR1 SGHNT and CDR2 YYREEE (reference sequence). This CDR3 is CASSPRQGDYGYTF. In nucleotides, the CDR3 is TGTGCCAGCAGCCCTAGACAGGGGGACTATGGCTACACCTTC.

V usage is TRBV3-1 (or the pseudogene TRBV3-2) and J usage is TRBJ1-5; D uncertain. Trimming cost V 2 bases and J 0 bases, with 11 bases left between them. Germline values: CDR1 LGHDT, CDR2 YNNKEL (reference sequence). This CDR3 is built from 16 residues. The CDR3 protein is CASSQLPLVSNQPQHF. CDR3 nucleotide sequence: TGTGCCAGCAGCCAACTTCCCTTAGTTAGCAATCAGCCCCAGCATTTT.